The clone carrying this TCR beta chain appeared a few times. The antigen is not known. This entry is derived from a study of cytomegalovirus exposure and HLA in healthy donors. The CDR3 runs to 13 residues. CDR1 is SGHDT, CDR2 YYEEEE, per germline. Trimming took off 3 bases at V and 1 base at J, with 7 bases between the two ends. Study observations and caveats: In a later analysis, at a false discovery rate of 0.05, roughly 17,000 TCR beta sequences matched HLA alleles.

Both 60 Vbeta primers and 13 Jbeta primers went into the PCR. Sequencing used immunoSEQ multiplex PCR; TCRdb keeps in-frame clones, though not all of them. The sample lists 45,000 to 65,000 clones; roughly 82% were seen once. The sequenced material came from PBMCs. The TCR originated in a man under 40 in good health and CMV-seronegative. The chain couples TRBV5-6 to TRBJ1-1; possibly TRBD1 for D (5 bases). For the CDR3, the DNA is TGTGCCAGCAGCTGGGACTCGAACACTGAAGCTTTCTTT. This translates into CASSWDSNTEAFF.